This T cell receptor beta chain was sequenced during a study of cytomegalovirus exposure and HLA in healthy donors. The PCR was carried out with 60 Vbeta primers and 13 Jbeta primers. Repertoires were generated with immunoSEQ multiplex PCR, while TCRdb's copy carries only in-frame clones and drops some. This table lists about 200,000 clones. There were likely unrecorded immune exposures, though donors were nominally healthy when sampled. The CDR3 covers 13 residues. With 4 bases removed from V and 1 base from J, the gap between germline ends came to 7 bases. The germline CDR1 and CDR2 sequences are SGHTA and FQGTGA.

The sequence came from a boy between 10 and 17 years old in good health and CMV-seronegative. The genes are TRBV7-3 and TRBJ1-1; D ambiguous. Sequenced: PBMCs. The CDR3 bases are TGTGCCAGCAGCTCCACACGGAACACTGAAGCTTTCTTT. Protein sequence: CASSSTRNTEAFF.